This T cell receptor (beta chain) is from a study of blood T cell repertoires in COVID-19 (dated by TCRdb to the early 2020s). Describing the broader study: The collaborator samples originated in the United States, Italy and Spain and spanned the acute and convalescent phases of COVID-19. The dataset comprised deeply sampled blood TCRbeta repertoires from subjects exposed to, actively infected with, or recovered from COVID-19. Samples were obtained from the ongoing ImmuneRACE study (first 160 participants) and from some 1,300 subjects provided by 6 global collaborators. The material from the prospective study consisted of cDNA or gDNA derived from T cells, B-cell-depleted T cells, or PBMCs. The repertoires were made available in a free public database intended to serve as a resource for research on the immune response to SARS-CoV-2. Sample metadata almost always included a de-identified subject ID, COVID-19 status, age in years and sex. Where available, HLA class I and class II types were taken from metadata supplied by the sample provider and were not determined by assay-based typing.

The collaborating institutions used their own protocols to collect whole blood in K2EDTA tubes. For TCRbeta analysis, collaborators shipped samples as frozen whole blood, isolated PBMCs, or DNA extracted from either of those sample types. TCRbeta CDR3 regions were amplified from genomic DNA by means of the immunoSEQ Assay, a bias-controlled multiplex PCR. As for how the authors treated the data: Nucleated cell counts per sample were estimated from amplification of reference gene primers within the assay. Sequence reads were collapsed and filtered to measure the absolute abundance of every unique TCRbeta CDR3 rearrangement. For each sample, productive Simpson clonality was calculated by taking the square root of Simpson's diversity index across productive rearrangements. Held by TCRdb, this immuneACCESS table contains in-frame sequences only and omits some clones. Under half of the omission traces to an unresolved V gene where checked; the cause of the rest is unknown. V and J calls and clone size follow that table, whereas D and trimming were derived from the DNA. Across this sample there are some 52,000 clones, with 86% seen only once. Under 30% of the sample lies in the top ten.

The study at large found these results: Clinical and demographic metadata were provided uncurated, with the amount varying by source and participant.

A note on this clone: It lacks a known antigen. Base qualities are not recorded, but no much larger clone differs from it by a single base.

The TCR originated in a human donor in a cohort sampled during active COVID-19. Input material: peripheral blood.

The CDR3: CASIRRRGTGWEETQYF. The DNA sequence is TGTGCCAGCATTAGACGGAGGGGCACAGGTTGGGAAGAGACCCAGTACTTC. The chain uses TRBV2 and TRBJ2-5; the D region possibly corresponds to TRBD2 (6 bases align). V gives up 7 bases and J gives up 3 bases, and the segment between their germline ends measures 24 bases. CDR1 SNHLY and CDR2 FYNNEI were looked up in the germline V gene. Inclusive of the bounding cysteine and phenylalanine, the CDR3 is 17 residues long. Just the 51-base CDR3 DNA is kept, in frame starting at base 1.